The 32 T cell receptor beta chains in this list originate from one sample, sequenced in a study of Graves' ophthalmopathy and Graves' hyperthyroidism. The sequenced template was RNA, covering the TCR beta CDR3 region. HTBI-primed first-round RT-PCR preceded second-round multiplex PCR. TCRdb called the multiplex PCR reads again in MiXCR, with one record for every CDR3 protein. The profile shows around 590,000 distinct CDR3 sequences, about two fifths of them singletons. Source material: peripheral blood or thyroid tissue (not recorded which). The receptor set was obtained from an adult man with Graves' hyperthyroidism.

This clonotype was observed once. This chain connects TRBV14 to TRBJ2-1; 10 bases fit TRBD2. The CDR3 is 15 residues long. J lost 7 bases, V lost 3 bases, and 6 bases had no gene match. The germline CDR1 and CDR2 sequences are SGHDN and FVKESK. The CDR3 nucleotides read TGTGCCAGCAGCCATTTGACTAGCGGGTCGAATGAGCAGTTCTTC. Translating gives CASSHLTSGSNEQFF. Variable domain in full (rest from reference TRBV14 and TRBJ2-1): EAGVTQFPSHSVIEKGQTVTLRCDPISGHDNLYWYRRVMGKEIKFLLHFVKESKQDESGMPNNRFLAERTGGTYSTLKVQPAELEDSGVYFCASSHLTSGSNEQFFGPGTRLTVL.

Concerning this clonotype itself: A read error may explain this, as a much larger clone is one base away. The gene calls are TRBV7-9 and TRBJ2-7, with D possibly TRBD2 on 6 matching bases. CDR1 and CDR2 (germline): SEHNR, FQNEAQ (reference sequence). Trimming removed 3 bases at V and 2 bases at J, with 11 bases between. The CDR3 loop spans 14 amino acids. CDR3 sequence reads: CASSLASETYEQYF. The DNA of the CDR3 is TGTGCCAGCAGCTTGGCTAGCGAGACCTACGAGCAGTACTTC.

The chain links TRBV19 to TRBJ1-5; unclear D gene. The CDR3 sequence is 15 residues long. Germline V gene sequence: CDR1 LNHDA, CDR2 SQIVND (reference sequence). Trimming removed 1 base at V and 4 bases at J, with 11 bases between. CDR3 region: CASSIGIGINQPQHF. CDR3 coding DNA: TGTGCCAGTAGTATAGGGATTGGTATAAATCAGCCCCAGCATTTT. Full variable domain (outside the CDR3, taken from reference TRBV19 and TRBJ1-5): DGGITQSPKYLFRKEGQNVTLSCEQNLNHDAMYWYRQDPGQGLRLIYYSQIVNDFQKGDIAEGYSVSREKKESFPLTVTSAQKNPTAFYLCASSIGIGINQPQHFGDGTRLSIL.

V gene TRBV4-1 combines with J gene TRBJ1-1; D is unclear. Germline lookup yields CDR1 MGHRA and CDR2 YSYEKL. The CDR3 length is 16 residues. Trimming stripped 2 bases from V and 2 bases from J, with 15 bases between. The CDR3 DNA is TGCGCCAGCAGCCAATGGGGATTGGGCAGTAACACTGAAGCTTTCTTT. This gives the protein CASSQWGLGSNTEAFF.

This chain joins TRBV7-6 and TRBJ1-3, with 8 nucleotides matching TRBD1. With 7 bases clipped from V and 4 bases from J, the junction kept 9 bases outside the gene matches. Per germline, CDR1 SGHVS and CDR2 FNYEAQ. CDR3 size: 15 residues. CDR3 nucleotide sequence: TGTGCCAGCACCGCGGACAGGGCACCCGGAAACACCATATATTTT. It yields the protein CASTADRAPGNTIYF.

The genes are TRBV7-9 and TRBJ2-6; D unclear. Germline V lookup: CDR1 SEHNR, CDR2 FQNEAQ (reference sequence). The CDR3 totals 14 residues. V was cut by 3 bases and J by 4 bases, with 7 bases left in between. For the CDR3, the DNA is TGTGCCAGCAGCTTTAGCCGGGGGGCCAACGTCCTGACTTTC. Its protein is CASSFSRGANVLTF.

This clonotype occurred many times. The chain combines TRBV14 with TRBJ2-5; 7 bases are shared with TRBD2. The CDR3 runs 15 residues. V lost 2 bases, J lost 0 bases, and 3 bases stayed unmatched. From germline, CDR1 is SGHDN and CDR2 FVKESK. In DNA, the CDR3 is TGTGCCAGCAGCCAATTGCGGGGGAACCAAGAGACCCAGTACTTC. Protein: CASSQLRGNQETQYF. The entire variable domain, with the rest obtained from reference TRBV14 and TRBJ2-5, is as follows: EAGVTQFPSHSVIEKGQTVTLRCDPISGHDNLYWYRRVMGKEIKFLLHFVKESKQDESGMPNNRFLAERTGGTYSTLKVQPAELEDSGVYFCASSQLRGNQETQYFGPGTRLLVL.

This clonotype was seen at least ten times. The CDR3 DNA reads as TGCGCCAGCGGAGAAAACACTGAAGCTTTCTTT. This sequence encodes CASGENTEAFF. The chain recombines TRBV10-2 with TRBJ1-1; D unresolved. Per germline, CDR1 WSHSY and CDR2 SAAADI. This CDR3 is 11 amino acids long. V was shortened by 8 bases and J by 2 bases, with 6 bases between the two germline ends.

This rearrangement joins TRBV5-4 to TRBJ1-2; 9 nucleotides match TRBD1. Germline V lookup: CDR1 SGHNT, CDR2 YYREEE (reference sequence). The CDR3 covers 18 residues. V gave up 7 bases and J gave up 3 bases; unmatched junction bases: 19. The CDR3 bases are TGTGCCAGCTCACCATTACTTACCGGGACAGGGATTCACTATGGCTACACCTTC. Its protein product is CASSPLLTGTGIHYGYTF.

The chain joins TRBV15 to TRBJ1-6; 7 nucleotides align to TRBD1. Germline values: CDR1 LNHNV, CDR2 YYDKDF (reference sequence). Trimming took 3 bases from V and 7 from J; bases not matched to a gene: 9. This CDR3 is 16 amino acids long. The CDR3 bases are TGTGCCACCAGCAGTTTAGAGGCAGGGGGGAATTCACCCCTCCACTTT. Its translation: CATSSLEAGGNSPLHF.

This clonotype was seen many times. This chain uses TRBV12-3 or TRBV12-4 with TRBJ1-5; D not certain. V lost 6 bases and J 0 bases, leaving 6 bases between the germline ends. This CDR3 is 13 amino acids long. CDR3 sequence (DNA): TGTGCCAGCAGGGTGAATAGCAATCAGCCCCAGCATTTT. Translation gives CASRVNSNQPQHF.

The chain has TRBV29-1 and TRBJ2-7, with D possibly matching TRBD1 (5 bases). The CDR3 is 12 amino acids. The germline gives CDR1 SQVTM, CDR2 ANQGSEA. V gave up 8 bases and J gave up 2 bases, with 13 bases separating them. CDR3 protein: CSSYDRAYEQYF. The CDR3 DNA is TGCAGCAGTTACGACAGAGCCTACGAGCAGTACTTC.

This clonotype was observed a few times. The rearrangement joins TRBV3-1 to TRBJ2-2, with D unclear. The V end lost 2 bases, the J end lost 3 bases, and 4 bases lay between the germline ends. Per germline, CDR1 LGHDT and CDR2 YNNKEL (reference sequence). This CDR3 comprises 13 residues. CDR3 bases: TGTGCCAGCAGCCAAATAGACACCGGGGAGCTGTTTTTT. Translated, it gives CASSQIDTGELFF.

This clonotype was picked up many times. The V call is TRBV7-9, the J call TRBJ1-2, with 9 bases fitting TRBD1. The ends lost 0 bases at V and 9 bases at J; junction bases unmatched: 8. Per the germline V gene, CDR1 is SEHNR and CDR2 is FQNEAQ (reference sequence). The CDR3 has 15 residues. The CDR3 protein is CASSLAFGTGLSYTF. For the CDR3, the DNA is TGTGCCAGCAGCTTAGCCTTCGGGACAGGGTTAAGCTACACCTTC.

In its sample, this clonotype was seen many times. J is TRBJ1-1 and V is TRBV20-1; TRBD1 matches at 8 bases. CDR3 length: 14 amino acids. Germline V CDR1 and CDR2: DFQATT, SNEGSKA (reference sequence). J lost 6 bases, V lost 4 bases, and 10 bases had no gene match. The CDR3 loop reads CSAKYRDRRPEAFF. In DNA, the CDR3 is TGCAGTGCTAAGTACCGGGACAGGAGACCTGAAGCTTTCTTT.

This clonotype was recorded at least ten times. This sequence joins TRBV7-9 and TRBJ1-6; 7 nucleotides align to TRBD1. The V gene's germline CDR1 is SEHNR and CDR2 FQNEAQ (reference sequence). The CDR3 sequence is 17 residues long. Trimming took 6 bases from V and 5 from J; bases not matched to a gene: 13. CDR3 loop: CASSYNVVGQDNSPLHF. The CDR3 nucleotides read TGTGCCAGCAGTTATAACGTCGTAGGACAGGATAATTCACCCCTCCACTTT.

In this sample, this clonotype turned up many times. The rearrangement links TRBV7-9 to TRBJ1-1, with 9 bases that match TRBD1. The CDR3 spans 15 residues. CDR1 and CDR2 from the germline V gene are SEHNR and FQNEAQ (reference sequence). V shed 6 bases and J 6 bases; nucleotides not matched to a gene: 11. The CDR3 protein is CASSRTGTGSAEAFF. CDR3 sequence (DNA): TGTGCCAGCAGTAGAACCGGGACAGGGAGCGCTGAAGCTTTCTTT.

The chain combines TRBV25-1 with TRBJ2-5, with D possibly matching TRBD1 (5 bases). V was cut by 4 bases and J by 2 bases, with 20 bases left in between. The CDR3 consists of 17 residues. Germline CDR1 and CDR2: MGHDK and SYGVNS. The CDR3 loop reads CASSGWGPGYGQETQYF. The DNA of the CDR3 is TGTGCCAGCAGTGGCTGGGGCCCAGGATATGGGCAAGAGACCCAGTACTTC.

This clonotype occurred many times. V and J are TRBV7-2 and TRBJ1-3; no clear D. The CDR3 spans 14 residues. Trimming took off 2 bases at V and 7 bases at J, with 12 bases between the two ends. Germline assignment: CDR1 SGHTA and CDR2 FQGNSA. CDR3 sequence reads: CASSLREPGNTIYF. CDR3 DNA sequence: TGTGCCAGCAGCTTACGGGAGCCCGGGAACACCATATATTTT.

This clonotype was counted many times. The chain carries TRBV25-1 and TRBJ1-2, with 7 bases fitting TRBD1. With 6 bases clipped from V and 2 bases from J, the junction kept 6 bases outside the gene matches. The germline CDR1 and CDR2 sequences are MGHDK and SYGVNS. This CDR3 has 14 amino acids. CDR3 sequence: CASSLTGLNYGYTF. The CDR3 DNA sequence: TGTGCCAGCAGCCTGACAGGGCTGAACTATGGCTACACCTTC.

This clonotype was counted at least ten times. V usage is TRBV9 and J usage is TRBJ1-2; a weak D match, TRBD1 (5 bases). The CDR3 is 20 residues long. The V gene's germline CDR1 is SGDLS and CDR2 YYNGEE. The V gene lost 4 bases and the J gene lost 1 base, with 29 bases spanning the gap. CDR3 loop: CASSLTDVPGRVPFNYGYTF. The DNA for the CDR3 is TGTGCCAGCAGCCTTACTGATGTCCCGGGACGGGTTCCCTTTAACTATGGCTACACCTTC. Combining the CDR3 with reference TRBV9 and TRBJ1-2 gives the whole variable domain DSGVTQTPKHLITATGQRVTLRCSPRSGDLSVYWYQQSLDQGLQFLIQYYNGEERAKGNILERFSAQQFPDLHSELNLSSLELGDSALYFCASSLTDVPGRVPFNYGYTFGSGTRLTVV.

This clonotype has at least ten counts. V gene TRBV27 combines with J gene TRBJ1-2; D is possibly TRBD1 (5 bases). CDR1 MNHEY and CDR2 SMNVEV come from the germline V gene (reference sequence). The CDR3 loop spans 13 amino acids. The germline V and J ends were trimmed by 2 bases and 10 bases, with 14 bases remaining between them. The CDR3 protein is CASSLPDGRAYTF. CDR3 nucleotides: TGTGCCAGCAGTTTACCGGACGGCAGGGCCTACACCTTC.

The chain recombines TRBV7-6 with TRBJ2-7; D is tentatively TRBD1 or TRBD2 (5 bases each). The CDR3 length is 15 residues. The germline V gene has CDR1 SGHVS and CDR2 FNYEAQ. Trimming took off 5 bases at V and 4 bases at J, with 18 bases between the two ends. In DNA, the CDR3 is TGTGCCAGCAGCGTTGGGGACCTGGCAGGTTACGAGCAGTACTTC. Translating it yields CASSVGDLAGYEQYF.

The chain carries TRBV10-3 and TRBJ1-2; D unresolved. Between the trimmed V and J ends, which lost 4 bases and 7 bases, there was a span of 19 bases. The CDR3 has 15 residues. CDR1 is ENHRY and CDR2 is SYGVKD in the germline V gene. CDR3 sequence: CAISAWTPGSPGYTF. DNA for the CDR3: TGTGCCATCAGTGCCTGGACCCCAGGATCCCCTGGCTACACCTTC.

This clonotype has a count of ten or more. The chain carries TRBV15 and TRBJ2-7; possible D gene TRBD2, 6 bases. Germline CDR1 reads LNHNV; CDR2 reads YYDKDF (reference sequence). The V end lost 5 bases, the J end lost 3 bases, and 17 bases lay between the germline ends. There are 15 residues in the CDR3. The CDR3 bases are TGTGCCACCAGCTTACTACTCCGGGAGAACTACGAGCAGTACTTC. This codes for CATSLLLRENYEQYF.

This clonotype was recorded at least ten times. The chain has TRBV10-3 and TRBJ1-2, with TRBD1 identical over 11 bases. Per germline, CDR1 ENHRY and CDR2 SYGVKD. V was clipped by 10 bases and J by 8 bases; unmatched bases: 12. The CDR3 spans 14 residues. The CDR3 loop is CASTRTGGAFGYTF. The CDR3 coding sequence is TGTGCCAGCACCCGGACAGGGGGCGCATTCGGCTACACCTTC.

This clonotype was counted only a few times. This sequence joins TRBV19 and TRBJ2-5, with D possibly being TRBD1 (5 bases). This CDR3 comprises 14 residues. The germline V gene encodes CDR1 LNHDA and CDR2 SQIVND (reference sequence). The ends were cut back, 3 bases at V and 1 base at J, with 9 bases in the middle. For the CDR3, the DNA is TGTGCCAGTAGTATCAACAGGATCCAAGAGACCCAGTACTTC. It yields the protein CASSINRIQETQYF.

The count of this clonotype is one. In DNA, the CDR3 is TGTGCCAGCGTTGAGCCGCGTCTCGGTGAAAAACTGTTTTTT. Translating gives CASVEPRLGEKLFF. The chain employs TRBV6-2 or TRBV6-3 and TRBJ1-4; D gene ambiguous. CDR1 is MNHEY and CDR2 is SVGEGT in the germline V gene. V was trimmed by 8 bases and J by 7 bases, leaving 17 bases between them. This CDR3 region has 14 residues.

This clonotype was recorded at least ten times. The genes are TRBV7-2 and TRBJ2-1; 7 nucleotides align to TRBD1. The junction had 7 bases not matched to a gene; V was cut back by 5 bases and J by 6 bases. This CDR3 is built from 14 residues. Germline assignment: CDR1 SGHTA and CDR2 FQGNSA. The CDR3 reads CASSRDRSSNEQFF. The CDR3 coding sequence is TGTGCCAGCAGCCGGGACAGAAGCAGCAATGAGCAGTTCTTC.

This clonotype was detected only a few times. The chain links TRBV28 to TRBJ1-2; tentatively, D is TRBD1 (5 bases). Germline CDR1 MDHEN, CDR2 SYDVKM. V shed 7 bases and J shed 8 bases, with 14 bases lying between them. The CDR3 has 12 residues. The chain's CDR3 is CASTPRGFGYTF. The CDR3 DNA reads TGTGCCAGCACCCCCCGGGGGTTCGGCTACACCTTC.

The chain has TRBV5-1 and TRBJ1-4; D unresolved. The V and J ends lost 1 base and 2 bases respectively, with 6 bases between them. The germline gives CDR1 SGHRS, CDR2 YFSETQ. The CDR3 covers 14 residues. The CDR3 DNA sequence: TGCGCCAGCAGCTTGCGTGAGACTAATGAAAAACTGTTTTTT. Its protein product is CASSLRETNEKLFF.

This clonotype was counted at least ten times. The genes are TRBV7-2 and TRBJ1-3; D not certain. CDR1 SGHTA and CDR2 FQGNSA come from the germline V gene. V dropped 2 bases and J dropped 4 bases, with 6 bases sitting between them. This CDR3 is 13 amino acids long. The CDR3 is CASSLITGNTIYF. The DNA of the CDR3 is TGTGCCAGCAGCTTAATAACAGGAAACACCATATATTTT. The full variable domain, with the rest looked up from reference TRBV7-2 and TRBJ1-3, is GAGVSQSPSNKVTEKGKDVELRCDPISGHTALYWYRQSLGQGLEFLIYFQGNSAPDKSGLPSDRFSAERTGGSVSTLTIQRTQQEDSAVYLCASSLITGNTIYFGEGSWLTVV.